The clone carrying this T cell receptor (beta chain) was observed a few times. Antigen: not known. This CDR3 comprises 12 residues. Germline V gene data show CDR1 as MNHEY and CDR2 as SVGAGI. Trimming cost V 4 bases and J 7 bases, with 10 bases left between them. This specimen comes from a study of Tregs in tolerant kidney transplant recipients. TCRdb keeps only in-frame clones here, not all; method: immunoSEQ multiplex PCR. The profile shows about 120,000 clones, almost 95% of them singletons. Study-wide results and limits: Few patients were studied, so findings need validation in larger groups. No direct test of biological reproducibility was done here.

Thawed PBMCs were FACS-sorted into unstimulated CD4+CD25+CD127- regulatory T cells, CD4+CD25- non-regulatory cells, CD4 and CD8 cells. This sequence joins TRBV6-5 and TRBJ1-2, with D unclear. The sample was CD4+ T cells from blood. This sequence originates from a human donor in good health. The CDR3 protein is CASSSYLGGYTF. CDR3 coding DNA: TGTGCCAGCAGTTCCTACCTCGGTGGCTACACCTTC.